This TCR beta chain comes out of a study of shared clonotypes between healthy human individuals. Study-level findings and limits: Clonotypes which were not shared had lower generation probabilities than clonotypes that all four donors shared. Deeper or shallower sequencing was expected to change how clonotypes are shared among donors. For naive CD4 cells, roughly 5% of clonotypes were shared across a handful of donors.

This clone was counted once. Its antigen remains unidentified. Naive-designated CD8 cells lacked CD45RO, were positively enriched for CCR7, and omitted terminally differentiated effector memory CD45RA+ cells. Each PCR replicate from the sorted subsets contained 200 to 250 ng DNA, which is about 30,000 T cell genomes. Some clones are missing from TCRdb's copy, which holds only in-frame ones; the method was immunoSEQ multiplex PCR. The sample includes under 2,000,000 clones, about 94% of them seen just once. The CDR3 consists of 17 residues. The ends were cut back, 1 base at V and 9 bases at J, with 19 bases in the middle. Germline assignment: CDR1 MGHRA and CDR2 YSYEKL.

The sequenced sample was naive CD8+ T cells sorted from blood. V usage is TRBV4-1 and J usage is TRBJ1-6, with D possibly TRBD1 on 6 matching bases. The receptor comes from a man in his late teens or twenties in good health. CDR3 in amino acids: CASSQGPGTSTGSPLHF. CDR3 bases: TGCGCCAGCAGCCAAGGGCCCGGGACATCAACAGGTTCACCCCTCCACTTT.